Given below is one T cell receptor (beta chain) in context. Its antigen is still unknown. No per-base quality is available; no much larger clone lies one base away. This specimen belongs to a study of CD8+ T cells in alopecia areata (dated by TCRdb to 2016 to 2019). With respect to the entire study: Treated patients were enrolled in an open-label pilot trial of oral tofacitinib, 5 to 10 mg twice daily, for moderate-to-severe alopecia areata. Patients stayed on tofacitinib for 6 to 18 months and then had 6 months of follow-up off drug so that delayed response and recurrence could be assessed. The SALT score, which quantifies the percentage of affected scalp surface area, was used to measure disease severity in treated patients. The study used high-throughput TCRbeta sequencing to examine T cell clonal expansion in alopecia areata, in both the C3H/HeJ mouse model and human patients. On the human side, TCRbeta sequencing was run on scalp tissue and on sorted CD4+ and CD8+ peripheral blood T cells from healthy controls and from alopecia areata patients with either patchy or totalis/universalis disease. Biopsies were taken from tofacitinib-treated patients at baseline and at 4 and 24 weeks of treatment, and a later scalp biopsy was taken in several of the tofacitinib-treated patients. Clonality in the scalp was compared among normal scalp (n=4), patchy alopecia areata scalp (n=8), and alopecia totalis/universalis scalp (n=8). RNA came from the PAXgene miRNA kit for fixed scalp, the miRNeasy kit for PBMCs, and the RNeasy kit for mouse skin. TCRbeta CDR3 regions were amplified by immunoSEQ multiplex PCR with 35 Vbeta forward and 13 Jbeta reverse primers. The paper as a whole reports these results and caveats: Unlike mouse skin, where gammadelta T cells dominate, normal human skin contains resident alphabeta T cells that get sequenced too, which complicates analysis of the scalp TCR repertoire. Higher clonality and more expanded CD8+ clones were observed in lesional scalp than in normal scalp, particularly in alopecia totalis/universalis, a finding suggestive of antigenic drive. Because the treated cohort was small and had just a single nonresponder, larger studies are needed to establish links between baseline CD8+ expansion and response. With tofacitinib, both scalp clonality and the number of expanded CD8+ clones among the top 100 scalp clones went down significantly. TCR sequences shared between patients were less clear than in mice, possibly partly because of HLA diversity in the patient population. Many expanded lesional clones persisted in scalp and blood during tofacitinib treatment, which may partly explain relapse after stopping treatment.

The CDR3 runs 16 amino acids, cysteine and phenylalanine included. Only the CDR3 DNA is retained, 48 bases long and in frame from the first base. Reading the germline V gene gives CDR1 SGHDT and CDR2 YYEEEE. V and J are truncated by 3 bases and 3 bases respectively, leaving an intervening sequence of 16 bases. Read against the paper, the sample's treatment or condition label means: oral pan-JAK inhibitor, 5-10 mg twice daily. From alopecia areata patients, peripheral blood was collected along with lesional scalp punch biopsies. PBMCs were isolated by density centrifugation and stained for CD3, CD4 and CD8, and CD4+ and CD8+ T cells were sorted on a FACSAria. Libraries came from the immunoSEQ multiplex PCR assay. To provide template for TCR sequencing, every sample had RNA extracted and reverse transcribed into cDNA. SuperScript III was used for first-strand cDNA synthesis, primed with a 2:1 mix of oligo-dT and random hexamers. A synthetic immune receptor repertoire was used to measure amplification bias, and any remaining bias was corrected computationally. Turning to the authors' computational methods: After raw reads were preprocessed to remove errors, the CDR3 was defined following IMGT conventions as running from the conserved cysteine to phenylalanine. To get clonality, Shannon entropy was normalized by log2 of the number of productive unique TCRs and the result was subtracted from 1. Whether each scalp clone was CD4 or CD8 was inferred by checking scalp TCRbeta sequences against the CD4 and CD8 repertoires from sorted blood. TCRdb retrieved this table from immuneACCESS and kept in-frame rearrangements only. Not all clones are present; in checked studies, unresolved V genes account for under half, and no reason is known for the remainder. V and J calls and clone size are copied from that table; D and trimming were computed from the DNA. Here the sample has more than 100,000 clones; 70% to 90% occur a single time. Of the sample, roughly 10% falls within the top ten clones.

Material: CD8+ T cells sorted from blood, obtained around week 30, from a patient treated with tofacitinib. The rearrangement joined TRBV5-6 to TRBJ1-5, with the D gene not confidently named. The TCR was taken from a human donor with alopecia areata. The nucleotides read TGTGCCAGCAGCTCCGCCGGGCCATTATACAATCAGCCCCAGCATTTT. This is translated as CASSSAGPLYNQPQHF.